The clone carrying this T cell receptor (beta chain) was observed once. This sample was taken from a study of blood T cell repertoires in COVID-19. Study-wide background: Samples taken during acute and convalescent COVID-19 were collected in the United States, Italy and Spain. The analysed material was cDNA or gDNA that came from T cells, B-cell-depleted T cells, or PBMCs.

Original handling: Nucleated cell counts were estimated from reference gene primer amplification. Produced via immunoSEQ multiplex PCR; TCRdb's table is partial and in-frame only. The DNA gave D and trimming, while V, J and clone size come from that table. Here the sample spans some 140,000 clones, more than 80% being singletons. CDR3 size: 15 residues. Germline lookup yields CDR1 SGHDT and CDR2 YYEEEE. J was trimmed by 2 bases and V by 5 bases; bases with no gene match: 7. The sequence came from a human donor in a cohort sampled during active COVID-19. The sample taken for sequencing was peripheral blood. The chain uses TRBV5-6 and TRBJ2-3; 8 bases are shared with TRBD2. The CDR3 protein is CASSPGTRLTDTQYF. The CDR3 nucleotides are TGTGCCAGCAGTCCCGGGACTAGGCTCACAGATACGCAGTATTTT.